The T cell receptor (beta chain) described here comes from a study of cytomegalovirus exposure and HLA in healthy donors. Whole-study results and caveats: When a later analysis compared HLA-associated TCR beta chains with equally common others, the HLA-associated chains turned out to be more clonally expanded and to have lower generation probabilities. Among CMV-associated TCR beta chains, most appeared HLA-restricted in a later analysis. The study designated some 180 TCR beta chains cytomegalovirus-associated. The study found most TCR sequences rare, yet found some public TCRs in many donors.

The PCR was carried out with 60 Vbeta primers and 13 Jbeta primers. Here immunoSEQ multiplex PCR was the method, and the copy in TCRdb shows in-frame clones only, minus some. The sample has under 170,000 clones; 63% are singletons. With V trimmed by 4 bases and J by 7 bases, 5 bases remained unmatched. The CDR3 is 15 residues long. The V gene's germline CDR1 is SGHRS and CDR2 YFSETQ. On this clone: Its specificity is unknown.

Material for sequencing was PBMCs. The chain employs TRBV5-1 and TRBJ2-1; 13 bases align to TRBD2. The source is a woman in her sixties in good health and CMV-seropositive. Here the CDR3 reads CASSLGTSGTNEQFF. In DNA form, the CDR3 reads TGCGCCAGCAGCCTAGGGACTAGCGGGACTAATGAGCAGTTCTTC. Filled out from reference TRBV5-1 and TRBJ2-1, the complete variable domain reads KAGVTQTPRYLIKTRGQQVTLSCSPISGHRSVSWYQQTPGQGLQFLFEYFSETQRNKGNFPGRFSGRQFSNSRSEMNVSTLELGDSALYLCASSLGTSGTNEQFFGPGTRLTVL.